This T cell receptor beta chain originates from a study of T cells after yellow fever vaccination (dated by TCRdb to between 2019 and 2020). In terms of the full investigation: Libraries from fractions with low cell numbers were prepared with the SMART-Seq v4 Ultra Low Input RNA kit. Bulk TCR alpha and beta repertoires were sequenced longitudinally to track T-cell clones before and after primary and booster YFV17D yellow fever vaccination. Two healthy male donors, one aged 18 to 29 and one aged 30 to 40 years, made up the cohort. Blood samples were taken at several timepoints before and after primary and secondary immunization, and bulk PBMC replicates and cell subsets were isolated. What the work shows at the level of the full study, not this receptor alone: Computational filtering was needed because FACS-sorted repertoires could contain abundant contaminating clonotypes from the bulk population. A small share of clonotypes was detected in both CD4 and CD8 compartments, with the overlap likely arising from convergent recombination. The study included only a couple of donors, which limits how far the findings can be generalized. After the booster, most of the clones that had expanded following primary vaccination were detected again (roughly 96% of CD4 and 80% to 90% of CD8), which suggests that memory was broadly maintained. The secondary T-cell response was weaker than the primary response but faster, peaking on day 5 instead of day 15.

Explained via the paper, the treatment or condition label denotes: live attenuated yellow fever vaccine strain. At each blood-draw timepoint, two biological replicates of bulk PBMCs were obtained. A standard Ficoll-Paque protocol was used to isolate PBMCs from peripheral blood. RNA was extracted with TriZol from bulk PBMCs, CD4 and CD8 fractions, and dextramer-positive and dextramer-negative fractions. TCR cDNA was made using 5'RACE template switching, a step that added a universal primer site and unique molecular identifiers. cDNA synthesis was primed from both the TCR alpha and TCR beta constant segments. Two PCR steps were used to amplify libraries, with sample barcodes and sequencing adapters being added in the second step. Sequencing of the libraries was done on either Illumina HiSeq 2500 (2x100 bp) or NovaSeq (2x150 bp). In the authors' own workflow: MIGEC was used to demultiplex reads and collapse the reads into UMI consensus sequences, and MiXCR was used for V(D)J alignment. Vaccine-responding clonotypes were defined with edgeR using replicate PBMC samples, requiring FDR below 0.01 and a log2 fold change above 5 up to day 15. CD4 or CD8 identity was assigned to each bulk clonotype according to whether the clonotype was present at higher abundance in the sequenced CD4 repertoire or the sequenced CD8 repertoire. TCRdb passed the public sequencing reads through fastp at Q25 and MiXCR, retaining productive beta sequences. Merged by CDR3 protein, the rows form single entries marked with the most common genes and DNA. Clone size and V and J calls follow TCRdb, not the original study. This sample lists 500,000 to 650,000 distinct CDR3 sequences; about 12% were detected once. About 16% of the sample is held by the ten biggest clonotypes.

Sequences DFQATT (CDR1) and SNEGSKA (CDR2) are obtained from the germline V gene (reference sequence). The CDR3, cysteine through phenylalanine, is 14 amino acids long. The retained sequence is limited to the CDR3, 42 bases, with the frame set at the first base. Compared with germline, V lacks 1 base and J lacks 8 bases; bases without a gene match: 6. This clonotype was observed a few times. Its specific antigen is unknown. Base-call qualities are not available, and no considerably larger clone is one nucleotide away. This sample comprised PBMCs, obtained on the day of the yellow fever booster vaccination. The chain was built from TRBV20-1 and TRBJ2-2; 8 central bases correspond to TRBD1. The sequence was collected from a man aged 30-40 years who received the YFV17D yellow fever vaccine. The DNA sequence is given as TGCAGTGCTAGAGGGACAGGGTTGTTGGGGGAGCTGTTTTTT. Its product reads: CSARGTGLLGELFF.